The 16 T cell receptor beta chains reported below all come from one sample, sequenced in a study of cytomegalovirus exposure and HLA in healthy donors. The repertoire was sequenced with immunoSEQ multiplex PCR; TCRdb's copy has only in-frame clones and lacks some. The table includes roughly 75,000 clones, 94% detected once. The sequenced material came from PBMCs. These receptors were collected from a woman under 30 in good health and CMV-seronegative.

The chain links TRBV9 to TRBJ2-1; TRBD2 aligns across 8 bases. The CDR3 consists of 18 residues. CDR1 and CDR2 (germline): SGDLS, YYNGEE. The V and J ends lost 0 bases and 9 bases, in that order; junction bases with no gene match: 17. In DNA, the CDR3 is TGTGCCAGCAGCGTAGGGCCTTATCTGACTAGCGATCCTCGTGAGCAGTTCTTC. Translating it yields CASSVGPYLTSDPREQFF.

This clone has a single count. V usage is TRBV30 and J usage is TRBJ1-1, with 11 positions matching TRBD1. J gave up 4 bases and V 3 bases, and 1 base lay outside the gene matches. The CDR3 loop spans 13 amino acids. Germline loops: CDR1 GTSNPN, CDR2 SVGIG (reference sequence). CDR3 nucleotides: TGTGCCTGGAGCGGGACAGGGGGCACTGAAGCTTTCTTT. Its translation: CAWSGTGGTEAFF.

DNA for the CDR3: TGTGCCAGTAACCTTCAGGGGGGCACTGAAGCTTTCTTT. Its protein product is CASNLQGGTEAFF. V usage is TRBV19 and J usage is TRBJ1-1; 7 bases are shared with TRBD1. Trimming cost V 7 bases and J 4 bases; bases outside gene matches: 6. This CDR3 contains 13 residues. Germline V gives CDR1 LNHDA, CDR2 SQIVND (reference sequence).

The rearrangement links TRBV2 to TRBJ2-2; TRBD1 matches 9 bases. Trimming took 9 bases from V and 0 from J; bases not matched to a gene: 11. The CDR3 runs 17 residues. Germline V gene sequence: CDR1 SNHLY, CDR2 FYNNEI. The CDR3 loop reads CASHKVTGGSNTGELFF. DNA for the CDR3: TGTGCCAGTCATAAAGTTACAGGGGGCTCGAACACCGGGGAGCTGTTTTTT.

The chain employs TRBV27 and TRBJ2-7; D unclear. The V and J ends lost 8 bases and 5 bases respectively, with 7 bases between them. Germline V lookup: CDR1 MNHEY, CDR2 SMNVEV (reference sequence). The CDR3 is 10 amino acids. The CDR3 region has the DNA TGTGCCAGCGGAGCCCACGAGCAGTACTTC. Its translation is CASGAHEQYF.

The CDR3 nucleotides are TGTGCCAGTAGTAGCCCCTCCCGACTAGCGGGAGTAGCAGATACGCAGTATTTT. This encodes CASSSPSRLAGVADTQYF. The rearrangement joins TRBV19 to TRBJ2-3; 12 nucleotides agree with TRBD2. V lost 4 bases and J lost 4; bases outside the gene matches: 12. Germline V gene sequence: CDR1 LNHDA, CDR2 SQIVND (reference sequence). This CDR3 spans 18 amino acids.

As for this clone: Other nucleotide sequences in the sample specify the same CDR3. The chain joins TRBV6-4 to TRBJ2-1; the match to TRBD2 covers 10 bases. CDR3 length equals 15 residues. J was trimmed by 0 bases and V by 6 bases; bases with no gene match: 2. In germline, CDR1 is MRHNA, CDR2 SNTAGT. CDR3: CASSASGSSYNEQFF. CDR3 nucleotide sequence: TGTGCCAGCAGCGCTAGCGGGAGCTCCTACAATGAGCAGTTCTTC.

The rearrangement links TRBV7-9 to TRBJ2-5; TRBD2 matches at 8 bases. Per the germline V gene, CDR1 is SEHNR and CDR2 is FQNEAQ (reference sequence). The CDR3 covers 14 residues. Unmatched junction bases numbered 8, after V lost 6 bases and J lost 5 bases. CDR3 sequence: CASRVGGGLETQYF. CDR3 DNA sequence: TGTGCCAGCAGGGTCGGCGGGGGGCTGGAGACCCAGTACTTC.

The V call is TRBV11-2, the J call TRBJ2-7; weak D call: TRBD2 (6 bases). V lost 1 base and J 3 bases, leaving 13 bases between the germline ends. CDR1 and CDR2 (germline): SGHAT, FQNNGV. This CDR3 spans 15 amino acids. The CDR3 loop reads CASSLGGIPFYEQYF. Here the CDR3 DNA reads TGTGCCAGCAGCTTAGGCGGGATACCCTTCTACGAGCAGTACTTC.

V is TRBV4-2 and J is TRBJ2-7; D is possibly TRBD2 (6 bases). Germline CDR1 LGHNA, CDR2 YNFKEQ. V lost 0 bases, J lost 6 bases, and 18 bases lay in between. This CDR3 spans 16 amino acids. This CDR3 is CASSQDLESRGSEQYF. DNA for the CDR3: TGTGCCAGCAGCCAAGATCTGGAGTCACGGGGGTCCGAGCAGTACTTC.

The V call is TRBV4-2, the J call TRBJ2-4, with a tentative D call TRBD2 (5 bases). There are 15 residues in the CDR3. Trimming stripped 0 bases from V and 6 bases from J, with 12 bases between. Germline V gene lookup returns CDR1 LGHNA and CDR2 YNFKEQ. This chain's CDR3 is CASSQDSSAGNIQYF. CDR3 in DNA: TGTGCCAGCAGCCAAGATTCGTCCGCGGGAAACATTCAGTACTTC.

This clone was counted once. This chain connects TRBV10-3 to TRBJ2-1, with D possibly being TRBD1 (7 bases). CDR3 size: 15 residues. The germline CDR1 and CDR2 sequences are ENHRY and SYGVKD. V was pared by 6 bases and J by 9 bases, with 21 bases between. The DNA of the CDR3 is TGTGCCATCAGAGGGGAGGTAAAGGGGGCCGGTGAGCAGTTCTTC. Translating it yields CAIRGEVKGAGEQFF.

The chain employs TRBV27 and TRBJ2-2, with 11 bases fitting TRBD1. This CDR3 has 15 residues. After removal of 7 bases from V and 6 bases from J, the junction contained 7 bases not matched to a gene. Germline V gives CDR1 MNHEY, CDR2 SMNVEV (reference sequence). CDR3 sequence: CASIGPGQGAGELFF. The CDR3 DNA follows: TGTGCCAGCATAGGACCGGGACAGGGGGCCGGGGAGCTGTTTTTT.

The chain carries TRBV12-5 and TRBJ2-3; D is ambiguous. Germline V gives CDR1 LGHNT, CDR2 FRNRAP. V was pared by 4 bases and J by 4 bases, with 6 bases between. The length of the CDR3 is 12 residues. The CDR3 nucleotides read TGTGCTAGTGGTTCTAATTCAGATACGCAGTATTTT. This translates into CASGSNSDTQYF.

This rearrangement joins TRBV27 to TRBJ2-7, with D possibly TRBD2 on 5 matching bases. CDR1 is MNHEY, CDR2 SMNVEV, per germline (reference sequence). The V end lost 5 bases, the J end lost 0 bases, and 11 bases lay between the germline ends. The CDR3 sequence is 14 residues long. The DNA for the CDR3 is TGTGCCAGCAGTCAGCACCGGGACTCCTACGAGCAGTACTTC. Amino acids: CASSQHRDSYEQYF.

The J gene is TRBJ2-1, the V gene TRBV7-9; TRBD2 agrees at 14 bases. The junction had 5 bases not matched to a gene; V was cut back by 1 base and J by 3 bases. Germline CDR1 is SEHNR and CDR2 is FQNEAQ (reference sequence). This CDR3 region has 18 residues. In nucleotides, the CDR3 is TGTGCCAGCAGCTTAGAAGGGACTAGCGGGAGAAGCTACAATGAGCAGTTCTTC. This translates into CASSLEGTSGRSYNEQFF.